This entry lists 16 T cell receptor beta chains sequenced from one sample in a study of blood T cell repertoires in COVID-19. The table came from immunoSEQ multiplex PCR; TCRdb's copy has only in-frame clones and leaves some out. This repertoire shows approximately 390,000 clones, approximately 88% found once; its top ten account for about 2.1%. Sequencing used PBMCs or T cells enriched from blood (not recorded which). The receptor source for this set is a woman aged 40 to 50 with acute COVID-19.

The chain recombines TRBV9 with TRBJ2-7; a possible D gene is TRBD1 (5 bases). Trimming cost V 5 bases and J 2 bases, with 14 bases left between them. Looked up from germline, CDR1 is SGDLS and CDR2 is YYNGEE. This CDR3 spans 14 amino acids. In DNA form, the CDR3 reads TGTGCCAGCAGTGGGGCGACAGCAACCTACGAGCAGTACTTC. Its translation: CASSGATATYEQYF.

The V call is TRBV11-2, the J call TRBJ1-3; D remains ambiguous. Germline V CDR1 and CDR2: SGHAT, FQNNGV. Between the trimmed V and J ends, which lost 3 bases and 4 bases, there was a span of 13 bases. The CDR3 runs 15 residues. The DNA for the CDR3 is TGTGCCAGCAGCTTCGGATGGGCCCGAGGAAACACCATATATTTT. Encoded protein: CASSFGWARGNTIYF.

The rearrangement links TRBV29-1 to TRBJ2-7; 8 bases line up with TRBD1. This CDR3 is built from 13 residues. Per the germline V gene, CDR1 is SQVTM and CDR2 is ANQGSEA. Unmatched junction bases numbered 11, after V lost 6 bases and J lost 7 bases. The CDR3 reads CSVLTGARGEQYF. The CDR3 nucleotides are TGCAGCGTCCTGACAGGGGCAAGGGGGGAGCAGTACTTC.

This clone was seen only a few times. The V gene is TRBV18, the J gene TRBJ1-6; 7 bases agree with TRBD1. The junction had 3 bases not matched to a gene; V was cut back by 1 base and J by 9 bases. The CDR3 spans 14 residues. CDR1 and CDR2 from the germline V gene are KGHSH and LQKENI. CDR3 amino acids: CASSPQGASSPLHF. The DNA of the CDR3 is TGTGCCAGCTCACCACAGGGGGCCAGTTCACCCCTCCACTTT.

Worth noting for this clone: The sample has other DNA sequences that encode this CDR3 too. The chain couples TRBV18 to TRBJ1-4; 9 bases fit TRBD1. The CDR3 extends over 14 amino acids. V shed 4 bases, J shed 3 bases, and the junction held 0 bases outside the gene matches. Germline V lookup: CDR1 KGHSH, CDR2 LQKENI. The CDR3 spells CASSRQGANEKLFF. In nucleotides, the CDR3 is TGTGCCAGCTCACGACAGGGGGCTAATGAAAAACTGTTTTTT.

The V call is TRBV30, the J call TRBJ1-2; TRBD1 matches 7 bases. This CDR3 has 13 residues. The germline gives CDR1 GTSNPN, CDR2 SVGIG (reference sequence). Trimming removed 2 bases from V and 8 bases from J; junction bases left unmatched: 8. The CDR3 DNA reads TGTGCCTGGAGTTGGGCAGGGGGAGTCGGCTACACCTTC. Protein sequence: CAWSWAGGVGYTF.

The genes are TRBV29-1 and TRBJ2-7; D perhaps matches TRBD1 (6 bases). This CDR3 comprises 12 residues. The V end was cut by 7 bases, the J end by 3 bases, with 13 bases between. In germline, CDR1 is SQVTM, CDR2 ANQGSEA. CDR3 sequence: CSAKDRLYEQYF. CDR3 in DNA: TGCAGCGCCAAAGACAGGCTCTACGAGCAGTACTTC.

This chain uses TRBV11-2 with TRBJ1-3; D ambiguous. The length of the CDR3 is 15 residues. The germline V gene has CDR1 SGHAT and CDR2 FQNNGV. Trimming stripped 1 base from V and 1 base from J, with 8 bases between. Here the CDR3 reads CASSLVPGSGNTIYF. The CDR3, as DNA: TGTGCCAGCAGCTTAGTGCCGGGATCTGGAAACACCATATATTTT.

V gene TRBV5-1 combines with J gene TRBJ2-7; maybe TRBD2 (5 bases). The CDR3 length is 11 residues. V was cut by 3 bases and J by 4 bases, with 5 bases left in between. In germline, CDR1 is SGHRS, CDR2 YFSETQ. CDR3 residues: CASSWEYEQYF. The CDR3 DNA reads as TGCGCCAGCAGCTGGGAGTACGAGCAGTACTTC.

V usage is TRBV29-1 and J usage is TRBJ1-2; TRBD1 might be the D (5 bases). With 1 base removed from V and 4 bases from J, the gap between germline ends came to 16 bases. This CDR3 contains 15 residues. Germline CDR1 reads SQVTM; CDR2 reads ANQGSEA. The CDR3, as DNA: TGCAGCGTTGAAGCATTACAGGCTTCTGGCTATGGCTACACCTTC. As protein: CSVEALQASGYGYTF.

The chain couples TRBV2 to TRBJ1-1; TRBD1 matches 7 bases. Unmatched junction bases numbered 7, after V lost 3 bases and J lost 6 bases. This CDR3 contains 14 residues. Germline V gives CDR1 SNHLY, CDR2 FYNNEI. Written as DNA, the CDR3 is TGTGCCAGCAGTGACCTGACAGGGCTTTCTGAAGCTTTCTTT. Its translation: CASSDLTGLSEAFF.

V usage is TRBV14 and J usage is TRBJ2-3; 11 positions match TRBD2. The CDR3 extends over 15 amino acids. Germline loops: CDR1 SGHDN, CDR2 FVKESK. V trimming: 6 bases; J trimming: 4 bases; junction bases outside the gene matches: 6. CDR3 nucleotide sequence: TGTGCCAGCAGAAATAGCGGGGGGGGTGCAGATACGCAGTATTTT. The encoded protein is CASRNSGGGADTQYF.

In its sample, this clone was seen once. This chain connects TRBV2 to TRBJ2-7, with 9 bases identical to TRBD2. The CDR3 extends over 15 amino acids. J lost 4 bases, V lost 5 bases, and 9 bases had no gene match. CDR1 and CDR2 (germline): SNHLY, FYNNEI. The CDR3: CASSTGLALGYEQYF. As DNA, the CDR3 is TGTGCCAGCAGTACCGGACTAGCGCTTGGGTACGAGCAGTACTTC.

Here the CDR3 reads CASSPETGGMGTQYF. CDR3 coding DNA: TGTGCCAGCTCACCAGAGACAGGGGGCATGGGGACCCAGTACTTC. The chain combines TRBV18 with TRBJ2-5; 10 bases are a match to TRBD1. Looked up from germline, CDR1 is KGHSH and CDR2 is LQKENI. V gave up 2 bases and J gave up 7 bases; unmatched junction bases: 7. The CDR3 is made up of 15 amino acids.

A single count supports this clone. The chain has TRBV5-5 and TRBJ1-5; D gene unclear. This CDR3 spans 17 amino acids. Trimming cost V 4 bases and J 5 bases, with 22 bases left between them. Germline V gene sequence: CDR1 SGHKS, CDR2 YYEKEE (reference sequence). CDR3 coding DNA: TGTGCCAGCAGCGTGGGCGGGTTCGGAACCTCACATCAGCCCCAGCATTTT. It translates to CASSVGGFGTSHQPQHF.

The rearrangement links TRBV19 to TRBJ1-4, with 7 bases that match TRBD1. This CDR3 spans 15 amino acids. The germline CDR1 and CDR2 sequences are LNHDA and SQIVND (reference sequence). V was clipped by 5 bases and J by 0 bases; unmatched bases: 3. CDR3 protein: CASSWDSSTNEKLFF. The CDR3 DNA reads as TGTGCCAGTAGTTGGGACAGCTCAACTAATGAAAAACTGTTTTTT.